A selection of T cell receptor beta chains follows, all from one sample in a study of read filtering for tumor transcriptome and immune sequencing. TCRdb recomputed calls from the reads with MiXCR, one row per CDR3 protein. The data contain about 46,000 distinct CDR3 sequences, roughly 12% of them singletons. Source material: a population of CD138-negative cells sorted from bone marrow. The receptors derive from a donor at least 40 years old with multiple myeloma. Both conserved end residues are part of each CDR3. The D gene is left open where the match is weak. Clone sizes are shown as once, few, many or a size class.

TRBV5-1	14	many	NA	TRBJ2-2	TGCGCCAGCAGCCCAAGGATCGACACCGGGGAGCTGTTTTTT	CASSPRIDTGELFF
TRBV30	13	many	NA	TRBJ1-1	TGTGCCTGGACTCGGGGTAGAAACACTGAAGCTTTCTTT	CAWTRGRNTEAFF
TRBV7-9	16	many	NA	TRBJ2-5	TGTGCCAGCATCCCCCGCCAGGAGCTAAGGGAAGAGACCCAGCACTTC	CASIPRQELREETQHF
TRBV14	13	many	NA	TRBJ2-7	TGTGCCAGCAGCCAAGTCCTGCAGGGCGAGCAGTACTTC	CASSQVLQGEQYF
TRBV7-6	15	many	TRBD2	TRBJ2-7	TGTGCCAGCAGCCCCTTGGGCGGGAGCTCCTACGAGCAGTACTTC	CASSPLGGSSYEQYF
TRBV7-2	14	many	NA	TRBJ1-1	TGTGCCAGCAGCTTAGACAGCAGATACACTGAAGCTTTCTTT	CASSLDSRYTEAFF
TRBV20-1	14	many	NA	TRBJ1-5	TGCAGTGCTAGTAAGTCGGGGGGCAATCAGCCCCAGCATTTT	CSASKSGGNQPQHF
TRBV4-1	17	many	NA	TRBJ1-5	TGCGCCAGCAGCCAAGGCCAACAGGGTCCCGGCAATCAGCCCCAGCATTTT	CASSQGQQGPGNQPQHF
TRBV28	14	many	NA	TRBJ1-2	TGTGCCAGCAGCCCTCCGGTGGCGATTGCTGGCTACACCTTC	CASSPPVAIAGYTF
TRBV20-1	14	many	TRBD2	TRBJ2-7	TGCAGTGCTAGACGGCCGGGAGGGTTGGTAGAGCAGTACTTC	CSARRPGGLVEQYF
TRBV6-1	14	many	NA	TRBJ2-7	TGTGCCAGCAGACGCACAGGGGGGGCGTACGAGCAGTACTTC	CASRRTGGAYEQYF
TRBV5-5	15	many	NA	TRBJ1-1	TGTGCCAGCAGCTTGGACGACAGAGTCACATTAGAAGCTTTCTTT	CASSLDDRVTLEAFF